This TCR beta chain was documented in a study of shared clonotypes between healthy human individuals. Per the germline V gene, CDR1 is SGDLS and CDR2 is YYNGEE. V lost 0 bases and J 0 bases, leaving 8 bases between the germline ends. The CDR3 is made up of 15 amino acids. This clone was counted once. Its antigen is undetermined. Study-wide findings and caveats: Approximately 4.5% was the fraction of naive CD4 clonotypes found shared across several donors.

Profiled with immunoSEQ multiplex PCR; TCRdb holds only in-frame clones, not every one. The sample lists more than 90,000 clones, under 80% occurring once. The gene calls are TRBV9 and TRBJ2-3; a weak D match, TRBD1 (6 bases). The receptor was isolated from a man in his thirties or forties in good health. The sequencing input was memory CD8+ T cells sorted from blood. Subset noted: CD45RO+ cells pooled with CCR7-negative TemRA cells. CDR3 protein: CASSVGTVSTDTQYF. The CDR3 nucleotides are TGTGCCAGCAGCGTAGGGACAGTTAGCACAGATACGCAGTATTTT.